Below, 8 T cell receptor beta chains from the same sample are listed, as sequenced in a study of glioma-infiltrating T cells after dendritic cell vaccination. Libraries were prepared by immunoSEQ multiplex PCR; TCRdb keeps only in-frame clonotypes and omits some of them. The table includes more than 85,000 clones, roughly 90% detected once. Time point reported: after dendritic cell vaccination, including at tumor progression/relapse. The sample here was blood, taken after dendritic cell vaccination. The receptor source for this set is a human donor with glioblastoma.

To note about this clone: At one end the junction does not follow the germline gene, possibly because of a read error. Written as DNA, the CDR3 is TGCGTCAGCAGGGACGCTAGCAAGAACACAGATACGCAGTATTTT. This translates into CVSRDASKNTDTQYF. The chain is built from TRBV5-1 and TRBJ2-3; D is possibly TRBD1 or TRBD2 (5 bases each). The CDR3 length is 15 residues. Germline assignment: CDR1 SGHRS and CDR2 YFSETQ.

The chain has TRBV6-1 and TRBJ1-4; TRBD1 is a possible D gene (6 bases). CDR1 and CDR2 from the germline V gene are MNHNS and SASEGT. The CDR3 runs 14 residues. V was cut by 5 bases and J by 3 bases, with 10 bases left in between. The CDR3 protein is CASSFGQPNEKLFF. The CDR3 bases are TGTGCCAGCAGTTTTGGACAGCCTAATGAAAAACTGTTTTTT.

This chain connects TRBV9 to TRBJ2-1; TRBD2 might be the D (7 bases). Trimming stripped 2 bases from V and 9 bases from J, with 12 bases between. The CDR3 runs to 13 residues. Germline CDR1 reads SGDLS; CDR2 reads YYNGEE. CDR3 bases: TGTGCCAGCAGCGTGAGGGGGGGCGGTGAGCAGTTCTTC. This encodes CASSVRGGGEQFF.

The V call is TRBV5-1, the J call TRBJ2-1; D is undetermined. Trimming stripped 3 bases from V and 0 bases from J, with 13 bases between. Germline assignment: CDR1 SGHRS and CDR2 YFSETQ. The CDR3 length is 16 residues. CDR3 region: CASSSSSESSYNEQFF. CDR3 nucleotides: TGCGCCAGCAGCTCCTCGAGCGAAAGCTCCTACAATGAGCAGTTCTTC.

The CDR3 DNA follows: TGTGCCAGCAGACAGGGGTATAGCAATCAGCCCCAGCATTTT. Amino acids: CASRQGYSNQPQHF. V gene TRBV6-1 combines with J gene TRBJ1-5; 7 bases agree with TRBD1. The CDR3 sequence is 14 residues long. Trimming at V came to 6 bases and at J to 0 bases, leaving 2 bases not matched to a gene. Germline CDR1 MNHNS, CDR2 SASEGT.

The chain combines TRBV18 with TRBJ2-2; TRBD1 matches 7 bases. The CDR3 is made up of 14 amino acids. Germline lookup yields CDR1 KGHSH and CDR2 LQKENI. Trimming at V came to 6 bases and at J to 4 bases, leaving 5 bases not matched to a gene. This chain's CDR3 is CASSRQGGTGELFF. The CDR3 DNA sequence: TGTGCCAGCTCCCGACAGGGTGGCACCGGGGAGCTGTTTTTT.

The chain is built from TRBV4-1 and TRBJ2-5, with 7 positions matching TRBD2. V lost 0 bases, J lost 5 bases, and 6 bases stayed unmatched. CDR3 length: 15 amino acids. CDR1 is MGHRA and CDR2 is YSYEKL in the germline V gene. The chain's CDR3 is CASSQDWRESETQYF. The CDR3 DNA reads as TGCGCCAGCAGCCAAGATTGGCGGGAGAGCGAGACCCAGTACTTC.

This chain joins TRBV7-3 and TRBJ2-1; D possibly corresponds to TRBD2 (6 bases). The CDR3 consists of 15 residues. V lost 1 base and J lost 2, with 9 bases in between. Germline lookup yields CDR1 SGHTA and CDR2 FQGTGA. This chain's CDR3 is CASSLSGTAYNEQFF. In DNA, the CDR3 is TGTGCCAGCAGCTTAAGCGGGACGGCCTACAATGAGCAGTTCTTC. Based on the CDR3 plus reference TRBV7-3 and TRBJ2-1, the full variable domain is GAGVSQTPSNKVTEKGKYVELRCDPISGHTALYWYRQSLGQGPEFLIYFQGTGAADDSGLPNDRFFAVRPEGSVSTLKIQRTERGDSAVYLCASSLSGTAYNEQFFGPGTRLTVL.